Listed below are T cell receptor beta chains from one sample, sequenced in a study of blood T cell repertoires in COVID-19. Clones were read by immunoSEQ multiplex PCR, and TCRdb kept only the in-frame ones, dropping some. The top ten hold around 7.7% of the sample, which has roughly 120,000 clones, 87% seen once. Sequences were obtained from peripheral blood. These receptors were collected from a human donor in a cohort sampled during active COVID-19. CDR3s include the opening cysteine and the closing phenylalanine or tryptophan. Each record gives: V gene, D gene, clone size, J gene, CDR3 protein, CDR3 DNA. The D gene is left open where the match is weak. Some rows have no size entry. The others give once, few or many, or a class for an expanded clone.

V: TRBV19; D: .; size: .; J: TRBJ1-1; CDR3: CASSVALMNTEAFF; DNA: TGTGCCAGTAGTGTTGCCCTAATGAACACTGAAGCTTTCTTT
V: TRBV6-6; D: .; size: .; J: TRBJ1-2; CDR3: CASSREGIDYYGYTF; DNA: TGTGCCAGCAGTCGGGAGGGTATTGACTACTATGGCTACACCTTC
V: TRBV20-1; D: .; size: .; J: TRBJ2-1; CDR3: CSASGELEQFF; DNA: TGCAGTGCTAGCGGTGAGTTAGAGCAGTTCTTC
V: TRBV4-1; D: .; size: .; J: TRBJ2-1; CDR3: CASSLPKDRQDNEQFF; DNA: TGCGCCAGCAGCTTGCCCAAGGACCGACAGGATAATGAGCAGTTCTTC
V: TRBV28; D: .; size: .; J: TRBJ1-2; CDR3: CASLYTGNYGYTF; DNA: TGTGCCAGCCTATATACAGGGAACTATGGCTACACCTTC
V: TRBV9; D: .; size: .; J: TRBJ2-5; CDR3: CASSVAVARSTQYF; DNA: TGTGCCAGCAGCGTAGCGGTAGCGCGCTCGACCCAGTACTTC
V: TRBV24-1; D: .; size: .; J: TRBJ2-3; CDR3: CATEDTDTQYF; DNA: TGTGCCACGGAGGACACAGATACGCAGTATTTT
V: TRBV6-5; D: .; size: few; J: TRBJ2-7; CDR3: CASSYSKYEQYF; DNA: TGTGCCAGCAGTTACTCCAAATACGAGCAGTACTTC
V: TRBV28; D: .; size: .; J: TRBJ2-1; CDR3: CASSLWTVRSSYNEQFF; DNA: TGTGCCAGCAGTCTTTGGACAGTAAGAAGCTCCTACAATGAGCAGTTCTTC
V: TRBV14; D: .; size: .; J: TRBJ2-2; CDR3: CASSQVGGGSAGELFF; DNA: TGTGCCAGCAGCCAAGTTGGAGGGGGCAGTGCCGGGGAGCTGTTTTTT
V: TRBV5-4; D: .; size: .; J: TRBJ2-7; CDR3: CASSLVLLGISYEQYF; DNA: TGTGCCAGCAGCTTGGTTTTGCTGGGCATCTCCTACGAGCAGTACTTC
V: TRBV11-2; D: .; size: .; J: TRBJ1-1; CDR3: CASSLDGRGEAFF; DNA: TGTGCCAGCAGCTTAGATGGGCGGGGTGAAGCTTTCTTT
V: TRBV18; D: TRBD1; size: .; J: TRBJ2-5; CDR3: CASSPRGQGASETQYF; DNA: TGTGCCAGCTCACCACGCGGCCAGGGGGCATCAGAGACCCAGTACTTC
V: TRBV19; D: TRBD1; size: .; J: TRBJ2-2; CDR3: CASIEDRGSGELFF; DNA: TGTGCCAGTATTGAGGACAGGGGGTCCGGGGAGCTGTTTTTT
V: TRBV3-1/TRBV3-2; D: TRBD2; size: .; J: TRBJ2-7; CDR3: CASRNQARGSYEQYF; DNA: TGTGCCAGCAGGAACCAGGCCCGCGGGAGCTACGAGCAGTACTTC
V: TRBV7-8; D: .; size: .; J: TRBJ2-6; CDR3: CASSLSFSGANVLTF; DNA: TGTGCCAGCAGCTTATCCTTCTCTGGGGCCAACGTCCTGACTTTC
V: TRBV6-1; D: TRBD1; size: once; J: TRBJ1-1; CDR3: CASSDDRGYTEAFF; DNA: TGTGCCAGCAGTGATGACAGGGGGTACACTGAAGCTTTCTTT
V: TRBV6-1; D: .; size: .; J: TRBJ1-3; CDR3: CASSEKALGADSGNTIYF; DNA: TGTGCCAGCAGTGAAAAGGCCTTGGGAGCAGACTCTGGAAACACCATATATTTT
V: TRBV5-6; D: TRBD2; size: .; J: TRBJ2-5; CDR3: CASSLAGGSGETQYF; DNA: TGTGCCAGCAGCTTGGCGGGGGGTAGCGGGGAGACCCAGTACTTC
V: TRBV5-4; D: .; size: .; J: TRBJ2-5; CDR3: CASSLELLQETQYF; DNA: TGTGCCAGCAGCTTGGAGCTGTTACAAGAGACCCAGTACTTC
V: TRBV27; D: TRBD2; size: .; J: TRBJ2-2; CDR3: CASSLGVTSGGPNTGELFF; DNA: TGTGCCAGCAGTTTGGGGGTGACTAGCGGGGGCCCTAACACCGGGGAGCTGTTTTTT
V: TRBV30; D: TRBD1; size: .; J: TRBJ1-5; CDR3: CAWTPGTGPGEPQHF; DNA: TGTGCCTGGACTCCCGGGACAGGGCCCGGGGAGCCCCAGCATTTT
V: TRBV7-9; D: .; size: .; J: TRBJ2-1; CDR3: CASSLGGTRAYEQFF; DNA: TGTGCCAGCAGCTTGGGAGGTACCCGGGCGTATGAGCAGTTCTTC
V: TRBV5-1; D: TRBD2; size: .; J: TRBJ2-3; CDR3: CASSYLAGASTDTQYF; DNA: TGCGCCAGCAGCTACCTAGCGGGAGCCAGCACAGATACGCAGTATTTT
V: TRBV6-5; D: TRBD1; size: .; J: TRBJ1-2; CDR3: CASRTDRAYGYTF; DNA: TGTGCCAGCAGGACCGACAGGGCTTATGGCTACACCTTC
V: TRBV19; D: .; size: .; J: TRBJ1-4; CDR3: CASRGDVLATNEKLFF; DNA: TGTGCCAGTAGAGGGGATGTACTTGCAACTAATGAAAAACTGTTTTTT
V: TRBV12-5; D: .; size: .; J: TRBJ2-1; CDR3: CASAAGHHNEQFF; DNA: TGTGCTAGTGCAGCGGGACATCACAATGAGCAGTTCTTC
V: TRBV7-9; D: .; size: few; J: TRBJ1-6; CDR3: CASSISSTRNSPLHF; DNA: TGTGCCAGCAGCATAAGTAGCACCAGAAATTCACCCCTCCACTTT
V: TRBV4-1; D: TRBD1; size: .; J: TRBJ1-6; CDR3: CASSQDWDRATSPLHF; DNA: TGCGCCAGCAGCCAAGATTGGGACAGGGCAACTTCACCCCTCCACTTT
V: TRBV27; D: .; size: .; J: TRBJ1-2; CDR3: CASSPQTNYGYTF; DNA: TGTGCCAGCAGCCCACAGACTAACTATGGCTACACCTTC
V: TRBV5-1; D: TRBD2; size: .; J: TRBJ2-7; CDR3: CASSLSLGEGLAYEQYF; DNA: TGCGCCAGCAGCCTCTCGTTGGGGGAGGGCCTCGCCTACGAGCAGTACTTC
V: TRBV24-1; D: TRBD1; size: .; J: TRBJ2-1; CDR3: CATSDADRGANEQFF; DNA: TGTGCCACCAGTGACGCGGACAGGGGAGCGAATGAGCAGTTCTTC
V: TRBV7-2; D: TRBD1; size: .; J: TRBJ2-5; CDR3: CASSDGQGQETQYF; DNA: TGTGCCAGCAGCGACGGACAGGGACAGGAGACCCAGTACTTC
V: TRBV29-1; D: TRBD1; size: few; J: TRBJ1-4; CDR3: CSVGGQGSNEKLFF; DNA: TGCAGCGTTGGGGGACAGGGGTCTAATGAAAAACTGTTTTTT
V: TRBV14; D: .; size: .; J: TRBJ2-2; CDR3: CASSRLGTGELFF; DNA: TGTGCCAGCAGCCGCCTCGGCACCGGGGAGCTGTTTTTT
V: TRBV21-1; D: .; size: once; J: TRBJ2-7; CDR3: CASSKDRDTAPYEQYF; DNA: TGTGCCAGCAGCAAAGATCGGGACACCGCCCCCTACGAGCAGTACTTC
V: TRBV25-1; D: .; size: .; J: TRBJ2-4; CDR3: CASSVLGDIQYF; DNA: TGTGCCAGCAGTGTCCTAGGGGACATTCAGTACTTC
V: TRBV12-3/TRBV12-4; D: TRBD1; size: .; J: TRBJ1-1; CDR3: CASSPGQKAFF; DNA: TGTGCCAGCAGCCCGGGACAGAAAGCTTTCTTT
V: TRBV27; D: TRBD2; size: .; J: TRBJ2-7; CDR3: CASRWAGRGSYEQYF; DNA: TGTGCCAGCAGATGGGCCGGGAGGGGCTCCTACGAGCAGTACTTC
V: TRBV19; D: TRBD1; size: .; J: TRBJ1-1; CDR3: CASSQDRDTEAFF; DNA: TGTGCCAGTAGTCAGGACAGGGACACTGAAGCTTTCTTT
V: TRBV12-3/TRBV12-4; D: .; size: .; J: TRBJ1-5; CDR3: CAIRGDSNQPQHF; DNA: TGTGCCATCAGGGGAGATAGCAATCAGCCCCAGCATTTT
V: TRBV23-1; D: TRBD2; size: once; J: TRBJ2-1; CDR3: CASSPQGFLAGIPRDEQFF; DNA: TGCGCCAGCAGTCCACAAGGCTTCCTAGCGGGGATACCTCGGGATGAGCAGTTCTTC
V: TRBV3-1/TRBV3-2; D: TRBD2; size: .; J: TRBJ2-4; CDR3: CASSRTGTSGGALAKNIQYF; DNA: TGTGCCAGCAGCCGAACCGGGACTAGCGGGGGGGCTTTGGCCAAAAACATTCAGTACTTC
V: TRBV4-1; D: .; size: .; J: TRBJ1-5; CDR3: CASSQEWYTTNQPQHF; DNA: TGCGCCAGCAGCCAAGAATGGTACACAACGAATCAGCCCCAGCATTTT
V: TRBV18; D: .; size: .; J: TRBJ1-6; CDR3: CASSRTQPETQNSPLHF; DNA: TGTGCCAGCTCACGTACTCAGCCGGAGACTCAAAATTCACCCCTCCACTTT
V: TRBV28; D: .; size: .; J: TRBJ1-1; CDR3: CASSLGGINTEAFF; DNA: TGTGCCAGCAGTTTAGGGGGGATAAACACTGAAGCTTTCTTT
V: TRBV9; D: TRBD2; size: .; J: TRBJ2-5; CDR3: CASSVGSGEETQYF; DNA: TGTGCCAGCAGCGTAGGTAGCGGGGAAGAGACCCAGTACTTC
V: TRBV5-1; D: .; size: .; J: TRBJ1-1; CDR3: CASSLDRDTGTAEAFF; DNA: TGCGCCAGCAGCTTGGACAGGGATACCGGTACGGCTGAAGCTTTCTTT
V: TRBV9; D: .; size: .; J: TRBJ2-7; CDR3: CASSVGGGPYEQYF; DNA: TGTGCCAGCAGCGTAGGGGGAGGTCCGTACGAGCAGTACTTC
V: TRBV6-1; D: .; size: .; J: TRBJ1-5; CDR3: CASSEGGAGDQPQHF; DNA: TGTGCCAGCAGTGAAGGCGGGGCCGGGGACCAGCCCCAGCATTTT
V: TRBV4-1; D: .; size: .; J: TRBJ2-7; CDR3: CASSPQGTLYEQYF; DNA: TGCGCCAGCAGCCCCCAGGGGACCCTCTACGAGCAGTACTTC
V: TRBV19; D: TRBD1; size: .; J: TRBJ1-2; CDR3: CASSTGRTGSGYTF; DNA: TGTGCCAGTAGTACCGGGAGGACAGGGAGCGGCTACACCTTC
V: TRBV5-1; D: .; size: .; J: TRBJ1-5; CDR3: CASSRGGASNQPQHF; DNA: TGCGCCAGCAGCAGAGGGGGGGCTAGCAATCAGCCCCAGCATTTT
V: TRBV6-1; D: TRBD2; size: once; J: TRBJ2-4; CDR3: CASSDQGLAAKNIQYF; DNA: TGTGCCAGCAGTGACCAGGGACTAGCGGCCAAAAACATTCAGTACTTC
V: TRBV19; D: TRBD1; size: .; J: TRBJ1-1; CDR3: CASRTGGGGTEAFF; DNA: TGTGCCAGTAGGACAGGGGGCGGGGGAACTGAAGCTTTCTTT
V: TRBV18; D: .; size: .; J: TRBJ1-4; CDR3: CASSPAVNEKLFF; DNA: TGTGCCAGCTCACCAGCGGTTAATGAAAAACTGTTTTTT
V: TRBV3-1/TRBV3-2; D: .; size: .; J: TRBJ2-3; CDR3: CASSQKGFRGSDTQYF; DNA: TGTGCCAGCAGCCAAAAAGGATTTCGGGGGTCAGATACGCAGTATTTT
V: TRBV6-5; D: TRBD1; size: .; J: TRBJ2-7; CDR3: CASSRDRGVSYEQYF; DNA: TGTGCCAGCAGCCGCGACAGGGGCGTCTCCTACGAGCAGTACTTC
V: TRBV6-6; D: TRBD2; size: .; J: TRBJ2-7; CDR3: CASSGLAGGSYEQYF; DNA: TGTGCCAGCAGTGGACTAGCGGGGGGCTCCTACGAGCAGTACTTC